This TCR beta chain comes out of a study of T cells in Graves' hyperthyroidism and ophthalmopathy. Study-wide results and limits: The blood repertoire included most of the expanded thyroid clonotypes above 0.001.

Trimming took off 3 bases at V and 3 bases at J, with 15 bases between the two ends. The CDR3 runs to 15 residues. The germline V gene encodes CDR1 ENHRY and CDR2 SYGVKD. It was RNA transcripts that yielded the amplified TCR beta CDR3 regions. When the TCR CDR3 underwent first-round RT-PCR, the HTBI primer set was used. TCRdb fed the multiplex PCR reads into MiXCR, producing one record per CDR3 protein. This sample has some 550,000 distinct CDR3 sequences, with under 25% found just once. Exclusion of patients followed from uncontrolled infection, other autoimmune disease, pregnancy or lactation. Thyroid ultrasound and orbital computed tomography, with clinical symptoms and serum thyroxine and TRAb, informed diagnoses. Details on this clonotype: Its specificity is unknown.

This clonotype was sampled from a young man with Graves' hyperthyroidism. The sequenced sample consisted of blood. V usage is TRBV10-3 and J usage is TRBJ2-7; D perhaps matches TRBD1 (7 bases). Here the CDR3 DNA reads TGTGCCATCAGTGACGGATACAGGGGAGGCTACGAGCAGTACTTC. Its translation: CAISDGYRGGYEQYF.